The sequence of this TCR beta chain was determined in a study of Graves' ophthalmopathy and Graves' hyperthyroidism. Notes on the study in general: The model's ophthalmopathy progression predictions had less than 71% sensitivity and less than 75% specificity.

RNA transcripts served as template for amplifying TCR beta CDR3 sequences. The first-round RT-PCR employed HTBI primers together with the Qiagen OneStep RT-PCR kit. A multiplex PCR was then performed as the second round. Each CDR3 protein is one row after TCRdb ran MiXCR on the multiplex PCR reads. This table has approximately 700,000 distinct CDR3 sequences, roughly two fifths appearing once. This clonotype was observed at least ten times. The antigen is undetermined. The TCR comes from an adult man with Graves' ophthalmopathy. The sequenced material came from peripheral blood.

Written as DNA, the CDR3 is TGTGCCAGCAGTGACGCGATCAACACTGAAGCTTTCTTT. Encoded protein: CASSDAINTEAFF. The chain couples TRBV2 to TRBJ1-1, with D unresolved. The CDR3 is 13 amino acids. V was shortened by 3 bases and J by 2 bases, with 7 bases between the two germline ends. From germline, CDR1 is SNHLY and CDR2 FYNNEI.